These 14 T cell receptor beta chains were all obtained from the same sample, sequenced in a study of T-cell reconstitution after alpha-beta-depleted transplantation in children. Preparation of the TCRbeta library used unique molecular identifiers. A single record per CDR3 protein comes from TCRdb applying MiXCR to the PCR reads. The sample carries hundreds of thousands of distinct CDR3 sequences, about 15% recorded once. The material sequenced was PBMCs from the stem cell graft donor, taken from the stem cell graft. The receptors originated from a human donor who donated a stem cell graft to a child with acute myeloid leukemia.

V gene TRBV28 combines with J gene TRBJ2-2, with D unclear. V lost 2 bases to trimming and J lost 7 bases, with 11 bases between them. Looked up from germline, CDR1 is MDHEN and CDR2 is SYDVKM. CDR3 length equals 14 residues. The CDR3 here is CASSLRRLSGELFF. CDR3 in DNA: TGTGCCAGCAGTTTACGAAGGTTGAGCGGGGAGCTGTTTTTT.

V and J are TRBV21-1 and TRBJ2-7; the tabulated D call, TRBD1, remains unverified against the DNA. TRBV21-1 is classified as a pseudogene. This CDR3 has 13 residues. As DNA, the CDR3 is TGTGCCAGGAAACAGGGTCTCTTCTACGAGCAGTACGTC. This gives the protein CARKQGLFYEQYV.

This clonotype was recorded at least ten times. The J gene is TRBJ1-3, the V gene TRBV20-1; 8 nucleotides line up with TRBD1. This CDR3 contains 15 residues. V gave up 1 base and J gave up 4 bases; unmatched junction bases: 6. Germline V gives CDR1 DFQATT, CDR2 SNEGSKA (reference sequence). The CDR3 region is CSARGDRGEGNTIYF. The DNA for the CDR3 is TGCAGTGCTAGAGGAGACAGGGGAGAGGGAAACACCATATATTTT.

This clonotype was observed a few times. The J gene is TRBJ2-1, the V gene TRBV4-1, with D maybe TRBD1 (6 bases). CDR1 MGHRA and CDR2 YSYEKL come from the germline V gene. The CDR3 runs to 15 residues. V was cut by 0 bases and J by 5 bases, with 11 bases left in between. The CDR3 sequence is CASSQEGTRHNEQFF. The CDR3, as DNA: TGCGCCAGCAGCCAAGAGGGGACACGCCACAATGAGCAGTTCTTC.

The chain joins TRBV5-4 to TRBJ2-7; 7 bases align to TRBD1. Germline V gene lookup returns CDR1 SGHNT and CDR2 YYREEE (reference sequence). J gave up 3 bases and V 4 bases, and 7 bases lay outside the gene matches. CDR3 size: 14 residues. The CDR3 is CASSPPGQIYEQYF. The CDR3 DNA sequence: TGTGCCAGCAGCCCGCCGGGACAGATCTACGAGCAGTACTTC. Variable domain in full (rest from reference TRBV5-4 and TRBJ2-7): ETGVTQSPTHLIKTRGQQVTLRCSSQSGHNTVSWYQQALGQGPQFIFQYYREEENGRGNFPPRFSGLQFPNYSSELNVNALELDDSALYLCASSPPGQIYEQYFGPGTRLTVT.

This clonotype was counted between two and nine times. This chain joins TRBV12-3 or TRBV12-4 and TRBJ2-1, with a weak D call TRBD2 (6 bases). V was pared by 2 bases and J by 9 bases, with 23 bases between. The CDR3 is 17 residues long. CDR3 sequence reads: CASSLPELGRPMSEQFF. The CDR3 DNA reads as TGTGCCAGCAGTTTACCGGAACTCGGGAGACCTATGAGTGAGCAGTTCTTC.

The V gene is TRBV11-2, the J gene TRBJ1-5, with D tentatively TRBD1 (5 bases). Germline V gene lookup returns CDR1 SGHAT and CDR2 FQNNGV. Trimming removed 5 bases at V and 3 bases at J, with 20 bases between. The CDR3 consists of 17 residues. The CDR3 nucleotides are TGTGCCAGCAGCCCCCAAATAGACAGACTAATCAATCAGCCCCAGCATTTT. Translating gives CASSPQIDRLINQPQHF.

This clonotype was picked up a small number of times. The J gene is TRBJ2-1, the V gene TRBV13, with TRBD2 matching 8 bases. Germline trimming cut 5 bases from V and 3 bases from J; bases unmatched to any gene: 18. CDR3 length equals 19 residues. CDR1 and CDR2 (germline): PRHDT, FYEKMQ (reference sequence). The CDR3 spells CASSPHYPRGGLIYNEQFF. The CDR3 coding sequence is TGTGCCAGCAGCCCCCACTATCCCCGGGGGGGTCTAATCTACAATGAGCAGTTCTTC.

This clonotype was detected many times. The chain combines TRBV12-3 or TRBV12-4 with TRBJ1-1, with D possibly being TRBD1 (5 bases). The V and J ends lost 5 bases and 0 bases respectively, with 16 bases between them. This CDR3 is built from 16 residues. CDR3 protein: CASSPGRGEVNTEAFF. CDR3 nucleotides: TGTGCCAGCAGTCCAGGGAGGGGAGAGGTGAACACTGAAGCTTTCTTT.

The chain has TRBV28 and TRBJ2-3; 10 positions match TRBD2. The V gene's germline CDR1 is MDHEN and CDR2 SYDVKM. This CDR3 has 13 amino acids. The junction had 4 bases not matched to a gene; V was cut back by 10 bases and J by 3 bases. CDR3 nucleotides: TGTGCCACGCTTAGCGGGAGGACAGATACGCAGTATTTT. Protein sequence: CATLSGRTDTQYF.

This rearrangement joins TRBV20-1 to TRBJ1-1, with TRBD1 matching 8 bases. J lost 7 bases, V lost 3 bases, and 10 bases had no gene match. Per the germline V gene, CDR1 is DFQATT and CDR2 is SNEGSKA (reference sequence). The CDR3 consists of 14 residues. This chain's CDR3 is CSASPRTGWDEAFF. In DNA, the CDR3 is TGCAGTGCTAGTCCCAGGACAGGGTGGGATGAAGCTTTCTTT.

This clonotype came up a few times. In DNA form, the CDR3 reads TGTGCCAGCAGCTTAGAATTCCGGCGTGGCGAGCAGTACGTC. Amino acid sequence: CASSLEFRRGEQYV. The J gene is TRBJ2-7, the V gene TRBV7-8; D remains ambiguous. The CDR3 loop spans 14 amino acids. The V gene's germline CDR1 is SGHVS and CDR2 FQNEAQ. The ends were cut back, 1 base at V and 6 bases at J, with 13 bases in the middle.

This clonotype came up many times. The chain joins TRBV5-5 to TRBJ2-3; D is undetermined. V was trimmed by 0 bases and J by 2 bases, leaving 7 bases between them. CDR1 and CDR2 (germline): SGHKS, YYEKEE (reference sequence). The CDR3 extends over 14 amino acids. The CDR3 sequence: CASSLVVFTDTQYF. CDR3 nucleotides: TGTGCCAGCAGCTTGGTGGTATTCACAGATACGCAGTATTTT. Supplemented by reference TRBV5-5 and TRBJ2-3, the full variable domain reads DAGVTQSPTHLIKTRGQQVTLRCSPISGHKSVSWYQQVLGQGPQFIFQYYEKEERGRGNFPDRFSARQFPNYSSELNVNALLLGDSALYLCASSLVVFTDTQYFGPGTRLTVL.

CDR3 nucleotides: TGTGCCAGCAGCCAAGGGACAGTGTCACAGGGGGAGCTGTTTTTT. Its translation is CASSQGTVSQGELFF. This rearrangement joins TRBV4-2 to TRBJ2-2, with D tentatively TRBD1 (6 bases). Germline V lookup: CDR1 LGHNA, CDR2 YNFKEQ. CDR3 length equals 15 residues. The V gene lost 1 base and the J gene lost 8 bases, with 14 bases spanning the gap.